A single sample is the source of the 27 T cell receptor beta chains below, sequenced in a study of blood T cell repertoires in COVID-19. The protocol was immunoSEQ multiplex PCR, while the TCRdb copy is restricted to in-frame clones and leaves out a portion. Of fewer than 350,000 clones in the sample, 80% to 90% were seen once. Sequenced input: peripheral blood. These receptors came from a woman between 50 and 59 years old who had recovered from COVID-19.

This clone was detected once. This chain links TRBV3-1 (or the pseudogene TRBV3-2) with TRBJ1-5; 9 bases are a match to TRBD1. The V and J ends lost 3 bases and 5 bases, in that order; junction bases with no gene match: 5. CDR1 LGHDT and CDR2 YNNKEL come from the germline V gene (reference sequence). The CDR3 sequence is 15 residues long. The CDR3 loop reads CASSHPGDRDQPQHF. CDR3 DNA sequence: TGTGCCAGCAGCCATCCAGGGGACAGGGATCAGCCCCAGCATTTT.

V and J are TRBV7-8 and TRBJ2-7; 8 bases agree with TRBD1. In germline, CDR1 is SGHVS, CDR2 FQNEAQ. V trimming: 2 bases; J trimming: 3 bases; junction bases outside the gene matches: 9. The length of the CDR3 is 16 residues. CDR3 residues: CASSLTPGQVGYEQYF. CDR3 nucleotides: TGTGCCAGCAGCTTAACCCCGGGACAGGTGGGCTACGAGCAGTACTTC.

The chain links TRBV6-5 to TRBJ2-7, with 7 bases identical to TRBD1. Trimming cost V 5 bases and J 5 bases; bases outside gene matches: 9. Germline loops: CDR1 MNHEY, CDR2 SVGAGI. This CDR3 is 14 amino acids long. The CDR3 sequence: CASSPDRAWNEQYF. The CDR3 coding sequence is TGTGCCAGCAGTCCCGACAGGGCCTGGAACGAGCAGTACTTC.

V usage is TRBV3-1 (or the pseudogene TRBV3-2) and J usage is TRBJ2-7; 10 nucleotides agree with TRBD2. CDR3 length: 16 amino acids. The V and J ends lost 4 bases and 2 bases, in that order; junction bases with no gene match: 8. The germline V gene encodes CDR1 LGHDT and CDR2 YNNKEL (reference sequence). The CDR3 sequence: CASSRKRTSGTYEQYF. CDR3 nucleotide sequence: TGTGCCAGCAGCCGCAAGAGGACTAGCGGAACCTACGAGCAGTACTTC.

This chain uses TRBV7-2 with TRBJ2-7; D unclear. The CDR3 length is 14 residues. Per the germline V gene, CDR1 is SGHTA and CDR2 is FQGNSA. Trimming cost V 5 bases and J 4 bases, with 15 bases left between them. The CDR3 sequence is CASSLRGLHYEQYF. CDR3 in DNA: TGTGCCAGCAGCCTCCGTGGGCTCCATTACGAGCAGTACTTC.

CDR3 amino acids: CASSPGGRETQYF. The DNA of the CDR3 is TGTGCCAGCAGCCCAGGGGGCCGGGAGACCCAGTACTTC. J is TRBJ2-5 and V is TRBV5-4; TRBD1 matches at 8 bases. Per germline, CDR1 SGHNT and CDR2 YYREEE (reference sequence). V lost 4 bases and J lost 5; bases outside the gene matches: 4. CDR3 length: 13 amino acids.

As for this clone: Other DNA sequences within the sample encode an identical CDR3. This chain connects TRBV19 to TRBJ2-7, with TRBD1 matching over 11 bases. The CDR3 sequence is 14 residues long. CDR1 is LNHDA, CDR2 SQIVND, per germline (reference sequence). J was trimmed by 2 bases and V by 6 bases; bases with no gene match: 3. This chain's CDR3 is CASSPGQGAYEQYF. CDR3 DNA: TGTGCCAGTAGCCCGGGACAGGGGGCCTACGAGCAGTACTTC.

The chain is built from TRBV6-5 and TRBJ2-2; tentatively, D is TRBD2 (6 bases). The ends were cut back, 4 bases at V and 7 bases at J, with 16 bases in the middle. This CDR3 spans 15 amino acids. Germline loops: CDR1 MNHEY, CDR2 SVGAGI. This chain's CDR3 is CASSFRWDSNGELFF. DNA of the CDR3: TGTGCCAGCAGTTTCCGCTGGGACTCGAACGGGGAGCTGTTTTTT.

The chain uses TRBV18 and TRBJ2-3; tentatively, D is TRBD2 (6 bases). The length of the CDR3 is 16 residues. The V gene's germline CDR1 is KGHSH and CDR2 LQKENI. V was trimmed by 0 bases and J by 0 bases, leaving 10 bases between them. In DNA, the CDR3 is TGTGCCAGCTCACCACCCTCTGGGACTAGCACAGATACGCAGTATTTT. Translating it yields CASSPPSGTSTDTQYF.

The chain links TRBV28 to TRBJ1-1, with 8 bases that match TRBD1. The germline V gene has CDR1 MDHEN and CDR2 SYDVKM. This CDR3 has 11 residues. The V and J ends lost 11 bases and 7 bases, in that order; junction bases with no gene match: 6. The CDR3 nucleotides are TGTGCCCCCCGCAGGGGGCGTGAAGCTTTCTTT. Translated, it gives CAPRRGREAFF.

This chain joins TRBV4-3 and TRBJ1-2; 8 bases map to TRBD1. With 4 bases clipped from V and 6 bases from J, the junction kept 13 bases outside the gene matches. This CDR3 is built from 16 residues. Germline V gene lookup returns CDR1 LGHNA and CDR2 YSLEER. This CDR3 is CASSPGQEIGVHGYTF. In nucleotides, the CDR3 is TGCGCCAGCAGCCCGGGACAGGAAATCGGGGTTCATGGCTACACCTTC.

The V call is TRBV6-5, the J call TRBJ2-5; D gene uncertain. CDR1 MNHEY and CDR2 SVGAGI come from the germline V gene. CDR3 length equals 13 residues. Trimming shortened V by 10 bases and J by 2 bases, and 14 bases separated the two germline ends. The CDR3: CATSGLPQETQYF. In DNA form, the CDR3 reads TGTGCCACCTCGGGTCTACCACAAGAGACCCAGTACTTC.

Written as DNA, the CDR3 is TGTGCCAGCAGTTTCACAATCCCCCGTGACACCGGGGAGCTGTTTTTT. It codes for CASSFTIPRDTGELFF. The genes are TRBV27 and TRBJ2-2; D is ambiguous. Germline loops: CDR1 MNHEY, CDR2 SMNVEV (reference sequence). V shed 3 bases and J shed 3 bases, with 14 bases lying between them. This CDR3 has 16 amino acids.

This clone showed up many times. Different DNA sequences within this sample yield the same CDR3. The rearrangement links TRBV15 to TRBJ1-2; tentative D call: TRBD1 (6 bases). V was pared by 0 bases and J by 8 bases, with 10 bases between. Germline CDR1 and CDR2: LNHNV and YYDKDF (reference sequence). CDR3 length: 13 amino acids. CDR3 in amino acids: CATSREEGDGYTF. The CDR3 DNA reads as TGTGCCACCAGCAGAGAAGAGGGGGACGGCTACACCTTC.

The chain employs TRBV5-1 and TRBJ2-5, with TRBD2 as a possible D gene (5 bases). This CDR3 comprises 16 residues. V shed 0 bases and J shed 5 bases, with 17 bases lying between them. Germline loops: CDR1 SGHRS, CDR2 YFSETQ. The CDR3 DNA reads TGCGCCAGCAGCTTGGACCCAGCGGTAAGGGCGGAGACCCAGTACTTC. Encoded protein: CASSLDPAVRAETQYF.

This clone was found many times. The rearrangement uses TRBV7-3 and TRBJ2-2; D is unclear. CDR1 is SGHTA and CDR2 is FQGTGA in the germline V gene. Trimming cost V 1 base and J 2 bases, with 8 bases left between them. The length of the CDR3 is 15 residues. The CDR3 DNA reads TGTGCCAGCAGCTTAAACGGTCCTAACACCGGGGAGCTGTTTTTT. This translates into CASSLNGPNTGELFF.

V is TRBV6-5 and J is TRBJ1-4; 8 bases match TRBD1. The CDR3 spans 16 residues. Germline V gene data show CDR1 as MNHEY and CDR2 as SVGAGI. Unmatched junction bases numbered 5, after V lost 0 bases and J lost 5 bases. The CDR3 sequence is CASSYSGRGRNEKLFF. The CDR3 DNA reads TGTGCCAGCAGTTACTCGGGCAGGGGGCGGAATGAAAAACTGTTTTTT.

The CDR3 DNA reads TGTGCCAGCAGCCTAGGACAGGGCGGGCAAGCTTTCTTT. Translation gives CASSLGQGGQAFF. The chain uses TRBV11-3 and TRBJ1-1; TRBD1 aligns across 8 bases. The CDR3 loop spans 13 amino acids. CDR1 is SGHNT, CDR2 YENEEA, per germline. J was trimmed by 9 bases and V by 5 bases; bases with no gene match: 8.

The chain uses TRBV6-5 and TRBJ2-5; 9 bases are a match to TRBD1. The CDR3 has 14 residues. Trimming removed 11 bases from V and 5 bases from J; junction bases left unmatched: 12. CDR1 and CDR2 (germline): MNHEY, SVGAGI. The CDR3 loop reads CAERDRVLYETQYF. The CDR3 nucleotides are TGTGCCGAAAGGGACAGGGTCTTATATGAGACCCAGTACTTC.

This clone is a singleton in its sample. The chain recombines TRBV11-2 with TRBJ1-1; weak D call: TRBD1 (6 bases). Germline CDR1 SGHAT, CDR2 FQNNGV. Deletions cut 5 bases from V and 2 bases from J, with 9 bases between. The CDR3 has 13 residues. The CDR3 region is CASSRQVNTEAFF. As DNA, the CDR3 is TGTGCCAGCAGCCGACAGGTTAACACTGAAGCTTTCTTT.

The rearrangement joins TRBV4-2 to TRBJ1-1; 8 nucleotides match TRBD1. V shed 5 bases and J 1 base; nucleotides not matched to a gene: 12. The germline gives CDR1 LGHNA, CDR2 YNFKEQ. The CDR3 has 17 amino acids. CDR3 nucleotides: TGTGCCAGCAGCGTAAGTTGGACAGGGAGGGGGAACACTGAAGCTTTCTTT. This sequence encodes CASSVSWTGRGNTEAFF.

As to this clone: Other DNA sequences in this specimen translate into the identical CDR3. This rearrangement joins TRBV7-9 to TRBJ2-7; 11 bases are shared with TRBD2. The CDR3 has 15 amino acids. The germline gives CDR1 SEHNR, CDR2 FQNEAQ (reference sequence). V shed 4 bases and J 1 base; nucleotides not matched to a gene: 3. CDR3 sequence (DNA): TGTGCCAGCAGCTCTACTAGCGGGAGTTCCTACGAGCAGTACTTC. It is translated as CASSSTSGSSYEQYF.

The chain employs TRBV6-5 and TRBJ1-1; a weak D match, TRBD1 (5 bases). Germline assignment: CDR1 MNHEY and CDR2 SVGAGI. CDR3 length: 15 amino acids. The V and J ends lost 6 bases and 1 base respectively, with 15 bases between them. The CDR3 nucleotides are TGTGCCAGCAGCGCAGGGCCCCCTGGGAACACTGAAGCTTTCTTT. It codes for CASSAGPPGNTEAFF.

The rearrangement links TRBV13 to TRBJ2-1, with 10 positions matching TRBD2. V lost 4 bases, J lost 4 bases, and 7 bases stayed unmatched. The CDR3 contains 16 residues. Germline values: CDR1 PRHDT, CDR2 FYEKMQ (reference sequence). The DNA for the CDR3 is TGTGCCAGCAGCTCTTCCGGGACTAGCGTTTACAATGAGCAGTTCTTC. Amino acid sequence: CASSSSGTSVYNEQFF.

The chain links TRBV5-1 to TRBJ2-3; 9 positions agree with TRBD2. Germline V gene lookup returns CDR1 SGHRS and CDR2 YFSETQ. This CDR3 contains 17 residues. Trimming took 4 bases from V and 0 from J; bases not matched to a gene: 9. The CDR3 sequence is CASSIRNLAGSTDTQYF. Written as DNA, the CDR3 is TGCGCCAGCAGCATAAGAAACCTAGCGGGAAGCACAGATACGCAGTATTTT.

The chain carries TRBV11-2 and TRBJ2-7; 8 bases match TRBD2. Germline CDR1 reads SGHAT; CDR2 reads FQNNGV. The ends lost 5 bases at V and 6 bases at J; junction bases unmatched: 9. The CDR3 length is 14 residues. The DNA for the CDR3 is TGTGCCAGCAGCCCCTTAGCGGGATGGGGCGAGCAGTACTTC. Translating it yields CASSPLAGWGEQYF.

The chain has TRBV21-1 and TRBJ2-2; no DNA check was done on the table's D call, TRBD2. TRBV21-1 is a pseudogene locus. This CDR3 contains 15 residues. The CDR3 spells CASSKMRGAGGELFF. The CDR3 coding sequence is TGTGCCAGCAGCAAAATGCGGGGGGCAGGCGGGGAGCTGTTTTTT.